This is a list of T cell receptor beta chains from one sample in a study of read filtering for tumor transcriptome and immune sequencing. TCRdb recomputed calls from the reads with MiXCR, one row per CDR3 protein. The sample records 75,000 to 95,000 distinct CDR3 sequences, about 22% being singletons. Sequencing was performed on a population of CD138-negative cells sorted from bone marrow. These TCRs come from a donor over 35 with multiple myeloma. Both conserved end residues are part of each CDR3. D genes are given only for firm matches. Clone size is shown for a subset of rows, as once, few, many or a class of expanded clone.

>TRBJ2-3|-|TRBV14|-
CAGSTALTGGDTQCF
TGTGCCGGCAGCACTGCCTTGACTGGCGGAGATACGCAGTGTTTT
>TRBJ1-1|many|TRBV10-3|TRBD1
CAISEYVGGDLNTEAFF
TGTGCCATCAGTGAGTACGTAGGGGGCGACTTGAACACTGAAGCTTTCTTT
>TRBJ2-3|few|TRBV29-1|TRBD2
CSVEDRSGGRPDTQYF
TGCAGCGTTGAAGATCGGTCGGGGGGGCGGCCAGATACGCAGTATTTT
>TRBJ2-3|many|TRBV9|-
CASSVVSKTDTQYF
TGTGCCAGCAGCGTAGTCAGTAAGACAGATACGCAGTATTTT
>TRBJ1-2|-|TRBV7-9|TRBD1
CASSLGGTGKDYGYAF
TGTGCCAGCAGCTTAGGGGGGACAGGGAAAGACTATGGCTACGCCTTC
>TRBJ2-5|many|TRBV18|TRBD2
CASSPAGGETQYF
TGTGCCAGCTCACCAGCGGGAGGAGAGACCCAGTACTTC
>TRBJ2-2|many|TRBV3-1|TRBD2
CASSQEPLGLAGEYTGELFF
TGTGCCAGCAGCCAAGAGCCCCTAGGGCTAGCGGGGGAATACACCGGGGAGCTGTTTTTT
>TRBJ2-1|many|TRBV6-2/TRBV6-3|-
CASSWYNEQFF
TGTGCCAGCAGTTGGTACAATGAGCAGTTCTTC
>TRBJ1-1|-|TRBV28|TRBD1
CASRLDRGTEAFF
TGTGCCAGCAGACTAGACAGGGGCACTGAAGCTTTCTTT
>TRBJ2-3|many|TRBV2|TRBD2
CASSEARGGPDTQYF
TGTGCCAGCAGTGAAGCGCGGGGGGGCCCAGATACGCAGTATTTT
>TRBJ2-3|many|TRBV2|-
CASSERTDTQYF
TGTGCCAGCAGTGAACGCACAGATACGCAGTATTTT
>TRBJ1-5|many|TRBV6-1|-
CASSHGGGNQPQHF
TGTGCCAGCAGCCACGGGGGGGGCAATCAGCCCCAGCATTTT
>TRBJ1-5|few|TRBV20-1|TRBD1
CSASRDRGFEPQHF
TGCAGTGCTAGCCGGGACAGGGGGTTTGAGCCCCAGCATTTT
>TRBJ1-4|many|TRBV20-1|-
CSAVGQPDNEKLFF
TGCAGTGCGGTTGGACAGCCTGATAATGAAAAACTGTTTTTT
>TRBJ1-1|many|TRBV7-2|-
CASSLDRWRGRTEAFF
TGTGCCAGCAGCTTAGACAGGTGGAGGGGTCGGACTGAAGCTTTCTTT
>TRBJ2-4|few|TRBV2|-
CASSERASVRNIQYF
TGTGCCAGCAGTGAAAGGGCGTCGGTACGGAACATTCAGTACTTC
>TRBJ2-2|-|TRBV6-1|-
CASSEVWELFF
TGTGCCAGCAGTGAAGTTTGGGAGCTGTTTTTT
>TRBJ2-1|many|TRBV11-2|TRBD2
CASSSVAGALSYNEQFF
TGTGCCAGCAGCTCCGTAGCGGGGGCCCTTTCCTACAATGAGCAGTTCTTC
>TRBJ1-6|many|TRBV10-1|TRBD1
CASSDDRARSPLHF
TGCGCCAGCAGCGACGACAGGGCTCGGTCACCCCTCCACTTT
>TRBJ1-5|many|TRBV12-3/TRBV12-4|-
CASSFRPNSNQPQHF
TGTGCCAGCAGTTTTCGACCTAATAGCAATCAGCCCCAGCATTTT
>TRBJ2-7|many|TRBV2|-
CASISYRAGGYEQYF
TGTGCCAGCATTTCATACCGGGCCGGCGGGTACGAGCAGTACTTC
>TRBJ2-2|many|TRBV24-1|-
CATSDLVQGNTGELFF
TGTGCCACCAGTGATTTGGTTCAGGGGAACACCGGGGAGCTGTTTTTT
>TRBJ2-1|many|TRBV5-5|-
CASSLTGDGEQFF
TGTGCCAGCAGCTTAACTGGGGATGGTGAGCAGTTCTTC
>TRBJ2-7|many|TRBV6-6|-
CASHAGQGRYEQYF
TGTGCCAGCCACGCCGGGCAGGGGAGGTACGAGCAGTACTTC
>TRBJ2-1|many|TRBV7-2|-
CASTKGGGPYNEQFF
TGTGCCAGCACCAAGGGGGGGGGCCCCTACAATGAGCAGTTCTTC
>TRBJ1-2|-|TRBV14|-
CASSQGGSHYGYTF
TGTGCCAGCAGCCAAGGGGGCAGCCACTATGGCTACACCTTC
>TRBJ2-2|-|TRBV7-9|TRBD1
CASPVRGRRTGELFF
TGTGCCAGCCCCGTCAGGGGGCGACGAACCGGGGAGCTGTTTTTT
>TRBJ1-2|few|TRBV20-1|-
CSARGGQNNYGYTF
TGCAGTGCTAGAGGCGGACAGAATAACTATGGCTACACCTTC
>TRBJ1-6|few|TRBV12-3/TRBV12-4|-
CASRNPGRNSPLHF
TGTGCCAGCAGGAATCCGGGCCGGAATTCACCCCTCCACTTT
>TRBJ1-1|-|TRBV25-1|-
CASSESGRRHTEAFF
TGTGCCAGCAGTGAATCGGGGCGGCGCCACACTGAAGCTTTCTTT
>TRBJ1-5|-|TRBV19|TRBD1
CASSPIRQGISNQPQLF
TGTGCCAGTAGTCCTATTCGACAGGGAATTAGCAATCAGCCCCAGCTTTTT
>TRBJ2-5|many|TRBV9|TRBD2
CASSSSGGQETQYF
TGTGCCAGCAGTTCCAGCGGGGGCCAAGAGACCCAGTACTTC
>TRBJ2-3|many|TRBV5-6|-
CASTLGVLSTDTQYF
TGTGCCAGCACCCTGGGGGTGCTCTCCACAGATACGCAGTATTTT
>TRBJ1-5|many|TRBV19|TRBD1
CASRSPDRGHQPQHF
TGTGCCAGTAGATCACCGGACAGGGGGCATCAGCCCCAGCATTTT
>TRBJ2-1|-|TRBV6-6|-
CASSYSIEQFF
TGTGCCAGCAGTTACTCGATTGAGCAGTTCTTC
>TRBJ2-5|many|TRBV18|-
CASSPVTGETQYF
TGTGCCAGCTCGCCTGTTACGGGAGAGACCCAGTACTTC
>TRBJ2-6|many|TRBV18|-
CASSPVLGSGSGANVLTF
TGTGCCAGCTCACCAGTTCTTGGTTCGGGGTCTGGGGCCAACGTCCTGACTTTC
>TRBJ1-1|many|TRBV18|-
CASSPSMNTEAFF
TGTGCCAGCTCACCATCTATGAACACTGAAGCTTTCTTT
>TRBJ2-6|many|TRBV7-9|-
CASSFTGSGANVLTF
TGTGCCAGCAGCTTTACAGGCTCTGGGGCCAACGTCCTGACTTTC
>TRBJ2-1|many|TRBV6-2/TRBV6-3|TRBD1
CASSATGRLYNEQFF
TGTGCCAGCAGTGCGACAGGGCGACTCTACAATGAGCAGTTCTTC
>TRBJ2-2|many|TRBV12-3/TRBV12-4|-
CASGPTEGGELFF
TGTGCCAGCGGACCCACAGAGGGCGGGGAGCTGTTTTTT
>TRBJ1-1|many|TRBV12-3/TRBV12-4|-
CASSFRGGSTEAFF
TGTGCCAGCAGTTTCAGGGGCGGGAGCACTGAAGCTTTCTTT
>TRBJ2-1|many|TRBV2|TRBD2
CASRHPSGGKSYNEQFF
TGTGCCAGCAGGCACCCTAGCGGGGGGAAGTCCTACAATGAGCAGTTCTTC
>TRBJ1-5|-|TRBV6-6|TRBD1
CASQDRGGTGNQPQHF
TGTGCCAGCCAAGACAGGGGGGGCACGGGCAATCAGCCCCAGCATTTT
>TRBJ2-7|many|TRBV11-2|-
CASSLASDTEQYF
TGTGCCAGCAGCTTAGCTTCGGACACCGAGCAGTACTTC
>TRBJ2-3|few|TRBV20-1|-
CSAASTDTQYF
TGCAGTGCCGCCTCCACAGATACGCAGTATTTT
>TRBJ2-1|-|TRBV6-6|TRBD2
CASRESSGGSNEQFF
TGTGCCAGCAGAGAGTCTAGCGGGGGTTCCAATGAGCAGTTCTTC
>TRBJ2-5|many|TRBV5-1|-
CASSLGPGTQETQYF
TGCGCCAGCAGCTTGGGGCCCGGGACACAAGAGACCCAGTACTTC
>TRBJ2-3|many|TRBV15|-
CATSRDTTDTQYF
TGTGCCACCAGCCGGGACACCACAGATACGCAGTATTTT
>TRBJ2-1|-|TRBV6-4|TRBD2
CASCASGGALEQFF
TGTGCCAGCTGTGCTAGCGGGGGGGCCTTAGAGCAGTTCTTC
>TRBJ2-1|-|TRBV29-1|-
CSVVRGTRSYNEQFF
TGCAGCGTTGTACGGGGGACCCGCTCCTACAATGAGCAGTTCTTC